This entry lists 15 T cell receptor beta chains sequenced from one sample in a study of T-cell memory formation after mild COVID-19. In TCRdb, the 5' RACE reads were re-called with MiXCR into one record per CDR3 protein. Here the sample spans around 110,000 distinct CDR3 sequences, around an eighth being singletons. The specimen was PBMCs or a T cell subset sorted from them (not recorded which). These receptors all stem from an adult woman who had mild COVID-19 (a few samples of this study predate the infection). Cell type and time point are not known.

This clonotype was counted only a few times. The gene calls are TRBV7-6 and TRBJ2-5; 8 nucleotides agree with TRBD2. Losses at the gene ends were 1 base for V and 7 bases for J; bases not matched to a gene: 14. Germline loops: CDR1 SGHVS, CDR2 FNYEAQ. The CDR3 length is 17 residues. CDR3 sequence (DNA): TGTGCCAGCAGCTTAGGCCTCGTGAAGGGCCGGGAGGGGACCCAGTACTTC. Its translation is CASSLGLVKGREGTQYF.

This clonotype has a handful of counts. The CDR3: CASSFGLAGVNEQFF. CDR3 DNA sequence: TGTGCCAGCAGTTTTGGGTTAGCGGGGGTCAATGAGCAGTTCTTC. This chain joins TRBV12-3 or TRBV12-4 and TRBJ2-1; 9 nucleotides line up with TRBD2. The CDR3 loop spans 15 amino acids. Unmatched junction bases numbered 6, after V lost 3 bases and J lost 6 bases.

The CDR3 loop is CASSFYGRYREKLFF. CDR3 in DNA: TGTGCCAGCAGCTTTTACGGGCGGTATAGGGAAAAACTGTTTTTT. The chain uses TRBV7-8 and TRBJ1-4; D gene uncertain. The germline V gene encodes CDR1 SGHVS and CDR2 FQNEAQ. The CDR3 covers 15 residues. The V gene lost 3 bases and the J gene lost 8 bases, with 16 bases spanning the gap. Full variable domain (outside the CDR3, taken from reference TRBV7-8 and TRBJ1-4): GAGVSQSPRYKVAKRGQDVALRCDPISGHVSLFWYQQALGQGPEFLTYFQNEAQLDKSGLPSDRFFAERPEGSVSTLKIQRTQQEDSAVYLCASSFYGRYREKLFFGSGTQLSVL.

Ten or more counts support this clonotype. V is TRBV4-1 and J is TRBJ2-5; D is ambiguous. Deletions cut 1 base from V and 4 bases from J, with 16 bases between. Germline V gene lookup returns CDR1 MGHRA and CDR2 YSYEKL. The CDR3 is 16 amino acids. The CDR3 loop is CASSQAPSWDGETQYF. The DNA for the CDR3 is TGCGCCAGCAGCCAAGCCCCTTCGTGGGATGGAGAGACCCAGTACTTC.

This clonotype was seen a handful of times. The V call is TRBV9, the J call TRBJ2-7, with TRBD2 matching 8 bases. V lost 0 bases to trimming and J lost 5 bases; unmatched junction nucleotides: 10. In germline, CDR1 is SGDLS, CDR2 YYNGEE. This CDR3 has 16 residues. CDR3 DNA: TGTGCCAGCAGCGTAGACGTGCGGGAGGCCCTCAACGAGCAGTACTTC. It translates to CASSVDVREALNEQYF.

This clonotype was seen a handful of times. The chain joins TRBV20-1 to TRBJ2-1; TRBD2 matches 11 bases. The CDR3 extends over 17 amino acids. V lost 3 bases to trimming and J lost 6 bases; unmatched junction nucleotides: 13. CDR1 is DFQATT, CDR2 SNEGSKA, per germline (reference sequence). As DNA, the CDR3 is TGCAGTGCTAGGTTAACTAGCGGGAGAGAATGGGGCAATGAGCAGTTCTTC. This codes for CSARLTSGREWGNEQFF.

V is TRBV4-1 and J is TRBJ2-4; TRBD1 matches 7 bases. This CDR3 region has 12 residues. The V gene end was trimmed by 4 bases and the J gene end by 10 bases; junction bases not matched to a gene: 4. Germline V gives CDR1 MGHRA, CDR2 YSYEKL. The CDR3 region is CASSLPGGIQYF. CDR3 in DNA: TGCGCCAGCAGCCTCCCAGGGGGTATTCAGTACTTC.

The rearrangement uses TRBV9 and TRBJ2-1; 9 nucleotides line up with TRBD2. J was trimmed by 4 bases and V by 2 bases; bases with no gene match: 7. This CDR3 comprises 16 residues. Germline assignment: CDR1 SGDLS and CDR2 YYNGEE. The chain's CDR3 is CASSVGGGAIYNEQFF. CDR3 coding DNA: TGTGCCAGCAGCGTCGGCGGGGGGGCGATTTACAATGAGCAGTTCTTC.

The chain links TRBV4-3 to TRBJ2-1, with TRBD2 as a possible D gene (6 bases). The CDR3 extends over 17 amino acids. V was cut by 0 bases and J by 5 bases, with 17 bases left in between. Looked up from germline, CDR1 is LGHNA and CDR2 is YSLEER. CDR3 bases: TGCGCCAGCAGCCAAGAGGCGGGGTTTCGACGGCACAATGAGCAGTTCTTC. Amino acids: CASSQEAGFRRHNEQFF.

This clonotype was recorded a few times. The V and J genes are TRBV12-3 or TRBV12-4 and TRBJ2-5, with 9 bases matching TRBD1. Germline trimming cut 3 bases from V and 3 bases from J; bases unmatched to any gene: 2. The CDR3 contains 14 residues. DNA of the CDR3: TGTGCCAGCAGTTTCCGGGACAGGGAAGAGACCCAGTACTTC. Protein sequence: CASSFRDREETQYF.

V and J are TRBV27 and TRBJ1-5; unclear D gene. This CDR3 comprises 12 residues. Per the germline V gene, CDR1 is MNHEY and CDR2 is SMNVEV (reference sequence). The V end lost 3 bases, the J end lost 0 bases, and 0 bases lay between the germline ends. The CDR3 reads CASSFSNQPQHF. In DNA, the CDR3 is TGTGCCAGCAGTTTTAGCAATCAGCCCCAGCATTTT.

This clonotype was seen only a few times. This chain links TRBV7-9 with TRBJ2-5; TRBD1 matches at 9 bases. Germline loops: CDR1 SEHNR, CDR2 FQNEAQ (reference sequence). V trimming: 5 bases; J trimming: 4 bases; junction bases outside the gene matches: 8. CDR3 length: 15 amino acids. The DNA of the CDR3 is TGTGCCAGCAGCGCAACAGGGGGCATAGGAGAGACCCAGTACTTC. It translates to CASSATGGIGETQYF.

The chain joins TRBV7-9 to TRBJ2-3; 13 bases are shared with TRBD2. Germline V gives CDR1 SEHNR, CDR2 FQNEAQ (reference sequence). The CDR3 has 16 residues. The trim removed 5 bases at V and 6 bases at J, leaving 8 bases unmatched. CDR3 nucleotides: TGTGCCAGCAGCCTAGGACTAGCGGGAGTGGGGGATACGCAGTATTTT. Its protein is CASSLGLAGVGDTQYF. The whole variable domain, remainder taken from reference TRBV7-9 and TRBJ2-3, is DTGVSQNPRHKITKRGQNVTFRCDPISEHNRLYWYRQTLGQGPEFLTYFQNEAQLEKSRLLSDRFSAERPKGSFSTLEIQRTEQGDSAMYLCASSLGLAGVGDTQYFGPGTRLTVL.

This clonotype occurred a few times. This chain links TRBV6-5 with TRBJ2-6; D remains unclear. Germline values: CDR1 MNHEY, CDR2 SVGAGI. V gave up 0 bases and J gave up 1 base, with 10 bases separating them. The CDR3 has 17 amino acids. The DNA of the CDR3 is TGTGCCAGCAGTTACTCCTTCGTCGGGTCTGGGGCCAACGTCCTGACTTTC. This codes for CASSYSFVGSGANVLTF.

This rearrangement joins TRBV9 to TRBJ1-2; TRBD1 might be the D (6 bases). The CDR3 is 13 amino acids. Trimming took off 1 base at V and 8 bases at J, with 12 bases between the two ends. Per germline, CDR1 SGDLS and CDR2 YYNGEE. The CDR3 loop is CASSVREGGGYTF. CDR3 coding DNA: TGTGCCAGCAGCGTACGCGAAGGGGGAGGCTACACCTTC.